The clone carrying this T cell receptor beta chain turned up a few times. What it binds is not known. These data are taken from a study of blood T cells in healthy people across ages. Study findings and constraints: PBMCs were not sorted, which prevented a conclusive comparison of naive versus antigen-experienced cells. When set beside aged donors, long-lived donors presented more naive CD4+ cells and higher diversity. The percentage of naive T cells correlated strongly with TCR beta diversity.

This CDR3 has 14 residues. V shed 5 bases and J shed 3 bases, with 14 bases lying between them. Germline V lookup: CDR1 MNHEY, CDR2 SMNVEV (reference sequence). With a J-beta primer mix and a sample-barcoded 5' primer, a second PCR ran about 7 to 12 cycles. TCRdb itself ran the 5' RACE reads through MiXCR, one entry per CDR3 protein. The sample contains around 700,000 distinct CDR3 sequences, approximately 25% of which appear only once. These same data were also listed under a study on T cells of mothers and their children. Per that paper: Related and unrelated pairs show TCR recombination output that thymic selection shapes similarly.

Sequencing was performed on blood. This sequence was found in a boy aged 10-17 years in good health. The chain couples TRBV27 to TRBJ2-7; a possible D gene is TRBD2 (6 bases). As DNA, the CDR3 is TGTGCCAGCAGTCCCCGACGGGAGAACTACGAGCAGTACTTC. Protein product: CASSPRRENYEQYF.